Below are 13 T cell receptor beta chains sequenced from a single sample in a study of T cell responses to AZD1222 COVID-19 vaccine. Profiling relied on immunoSEQ multiplex PCR, and the TCRdb table lists in-frame clones only, not all of them. The table records more than 85,000 clones, 70% to 90% of them present only once. Specimen: peripheral blood, collected 28 days after the second AZD1222 dose. Receptor source: an adult who received the AZD1222 COVID-19 vaccine.

The chain has TRBV6-5 and TRBJ2-1; 8 bases are a match to TRBD2. The CDR3 length is 16 residues. CDR1 and CDR2 (germline): MNHEY, SVGAGI. V dropped 2 bases and J dropped 0; count of bases not matched to a gene: 3. CDR3 residues: CASSYTSGSSYNEQFF. The CDR3 DNA reads as TGTGCCAGCAGTTACACGAGCGGGAGCTCCTACAATGAGCAGTTCTTC.

The J gene is TRBJ2-3, the V gene TRBV4-1; TRBD1 is a possible D gene (6 bases). CDR1 is MGHRA and CDR2 is YSYEKL in the germline V gene. V lost 0 bases to trimming and J lost 6 bases, with 25 bases between them. This CDR3 comprises 19 residues. The CDR3 region is CASSQEVSRGRGTTDTQYF. The CDR3 coding sequence is TGCGCCAGCAGCCAAGAAGTGTCCAGGGGCCGGGGCACAACTGATACGCAGTATTTT.

The chain recombines TRBV5-1 with TRBJ1-1; no clear D gene. Germline lookup yields CDR1 SGHRS and CDR2 YFSETQ. Trimming removed 1 base at V and 1 base at J, with 8 bases between. This CDR3 is 14 amino acids long. The CDR3 protein is CASSLRQANTEAFF. The DNA of the CDR3 is TGCGCCAGCAGCTTGCGGCAGGCGAACACTGAAGCTTTCTTT.

This chain joins TRBV7-2 and TRBJ2-2; TRBD1 agrees at 9 bases. CDR3 size: 19 residues. The V segment lost 5 bases and the J segment 4 bases; nucleotides outside the gene matches: 17. Germline V lookup: CDR1 SGHTA, CDR2 FQGNSA. The CDR3 DNA reads as TGTGCCAGCAGCCTCCGGGACAGGGTCTATGGTGGGGGCACCGGGGAGCTGTTTTTT. Translating gives CASSLRDRVYGGGTGELFF. The full variable domain, with the rest looked up from reference TRBV7-2 and TRBJ2-2, is GAGVSQSPSNKVTEKGKDVELRCDPISGHTALYWYRQSLGQGLEFLIYFQGNSAPDKSGLPSDRFSAERTGGSVSTLTIQRTQQEDSAVYLCASSLRDRVYGGGTGELFFGEGSRLTVL.

V gene TRBV6-4 combines with J gene TRBJ1-5; D not certain. With 6 bases removed from V and 5 bases from J, the gap between germline ends came to 11 bases. Germline CDR1 and CDR2: MRHNA and SNTAGT. This CDR3 comprises 13 residues. CDR3 nucleotide sequence: TGTGCCAGCAGACGTAGTCTACATCAGCCCCAGCATTTT. Its protein product is CASRRSLHQPQHF.

This chain uses TRBV13 with TRBJ2-1, with D perhaps being TRBD1 or TRBD2 (5 bases each). In germline, CDR1 is PRHDT, CDR2 FYEKMQ (reference sequence). The CDR3 has 18 residues. V dropped 5 bases and J dropped 7 bases, with 27 bases sitting between them. CDR3 in amino acids: CASSPVDHRLAPGNEQFF. CDR3 sequence (DNA): TGTGCCAGCAGCCCCGTAGACCATAGGTTAGCGCCAGGGAATGAGCAGTTCTTC.

This chain uses TRBV11-2 with TRBJ2-6; the D call may be TRBD1 or TRBD2 (5 bases each). Germline V gene lookup returns CDR1 SGHAT and CDR2 FQNNGV. The germline V and J ends were trimmed by 5 bases and 0 bases, with 14 bases remaining between them. CDR3 length equals 17 residues. CDR3 amino acids: CASSPTGTSSGANVLTF. The CDR3 nucleotides read TGTGCCAGCAGCCCAACCGGGACCTCCTCTGGGGCCAACGTCCTGACTTTC.

The gene calls are TRBV6-5 and TRBJ2-7; D unclear. The CDR3 is 12 residues long. The V end lost 6 bases, the J end lost 2 bases, and 8 bases lay between the germline ends. Germline loops: CDR1 MNHEY, CDR2 SVGAGI. The CDR3 DNA reads TGTGCCAGCAGCCAAGACACCTACGAGCAGTACTTC. It specifies CASSQDTYEQYF.

This clone was recorded once. The V call is TRBV5-1, the J call TRBJ2-3; tentative D call: TRBD2 (7 bases). The germline V and J ends were trimmed by 5 bases and 3 bases, with 19 bases remaining between them. This CDR3 spans 16 amino acids. Germline V gives CDR1 SGHRS, CDR2 YFSETQ. The CDR3 protein is CASSGGAGRRTDTQYF. In DNA, the CDR3 is TGCGCCAGCAGTGGGGGGGCTGGAAGAAGAACAGATACGCAGTATTTT.

The chain has TRBV5-1 and TRBJ2-5; D is unresolved. Germline V CDR1 and CDR2: SGHRS, YFSETQ. The CDR3 is 15 residues long. Trimming took off 2 bases at V and 2 bases at J, with 13 bases between the two ends. The CDR3 region has the DNA TGCGCCAGCAGCTTAGGTGTTACAGATCAAGAGACCCAGTACTTC. Translating it yields CASSLGVTDQETQYF.

The V and J genes are TRBV6-1 and TRBJ1-2; the D gene is possibly TRBD1 (6 bases). In germline, CDR1 is MNHNS, CDR2 SASEGT. The CDR3 is made up of 15 amino acids. Deletions cut 1 base from V and 3 bases from J, with 12 bases between. CDR3 amino acids: CASSEGPQGYYGYTF. DNA for the CDR3: TGTGCCAGCAGTGAAGGCCCACAGGGATACTATGGCTACACCTTC.

This sequence joins TRBV27 and TRBJ2-3; D gene ambiguous. This CDR3 has 14 residues. V was pared by 0 bases and J by 2 bases, with 6 bases between. CDR1 and CDR2 from the germline V gene are MNHEY and SMNVEV (reference sequence). The chain's CDR3 is CASSLSSFTDTQYF. In DNA, the CDR3 is TGTGCCAGCAGTTTATCTTCGTTCACAGATACGCAGTATTTT.

The chain links TRBV3-1 (or the pseudogene TRBV3-2) to TRBJ1-2; TRBD1 agrees at 11 bases. The CDR3 is 16 residues long. Germline-derived CDR1 and CDR2 are LGHDT and YNNKEL (reference sequence). The junction had 5 bases not matched to a gene; V was cut back by 2 bases and J by 3 bases. The CDR3 region has the DNA TGTGCCAGCAGCCAACGTGGACAGGGGGCAGACTATGGCTACACCTTC. Its translation: CASSQRGQGADYGYTF.